Shown below are 16 T cell receptor beta chains from a single sample sequenced in a study of cytomegalovirus exposure and HLA in healthy donors. PCR involved 60 Vbeta and 13 Jbeta primers. The data were produced by immunoSEQ multiplex PCR, yet TCRdb's version contains in-frame clones alone and is incomplete. The sample contains some 170,000 clones, 55% to 75% of which appear only once. Sequenced material: PBMCs. The receptors shown here come from a human donor in good health.

The V and J genes are TRBV4-1 and TRBJ2-2, with D perhaps matching TRBD2 (6 bases). Germline V gene sequence: CDR1 MGHRA, CDR2 YSYEKL. Trimming shortened V by 4 bases and J by 2 bases, and 11 bases separated the two germline ends. The CDR3 is 15 amino acids. This CDR3 is CASSRGEQNTGELFF. The CDR3 coding sequence is TGCGCCAGCAGCCGGGGGGAGCAAAACACCGGGGAGCTGTTTTTT.

The chain is built from TRBV6-1 and TRBJ1-2, with 12 bases identical to TRBD1. The ends lost 8 bases at V and 8 bases at J; junction bases unmatched: 3. The CDR3 loop spans 12 amino acids. Per germline, CDR1 MNHNS and CDR2 SASEGT. For the CDR3, the DNA is TGTGCCAGCTGGGACAGGGGGCAAGGCTACACCTTC. This sequence encodes CASWDRGQGYTF.

This clone has more than one count but fewer than ten. CDR3 sequence reads: CASSLLVDQPQHF. The CDR3 region has the DNA TGTGCCAGCAGCTTGTTGGTAGATCAGCCCCAGCATTTT. The gene calls are TRBV7-2 and TRBJ1-5; no definite D call. With 3 bases removed from V and 5 bases from J, the gap between germline ends came to 8 bases. The CDR3 is made up of 13 amino acids. From germline, CDR1 is SGHTA and CDR2 FQGNSA.

This rearrangement joins TRBV30 to TRBJ2-3, with a weak D call TRBD1 (5 bases). There are 12 residues in the CDR3. V lost 3 bases and J 4 bases, leaving 8 bases between the germline ends. Germline assignment: CDR1 GTSNPN and CDR2 SVGIG (reference sequence). In DNA, the CDR3 is TGTGCCTGGAGCTCCAGGGCAGATACGCAGTATTTT. Protein product: CAWSSRADTQYF. Together with reference TRBV30 and TRBJ2-3, the CDR3 gives the full variable domain: SQTIHQWPATLVQPVGSPLSLECTVEGTSNPNLYWYRQAAGRGLQLLFYSVGIGQISSEVPQNLSASRPQDRQFILSSKKLLLSDSGFYLCAWSSRADTQYFGPGTRLTVL.

The chain joins TRBV11-2 to TRBJ2-1; TRBD2 aligns across 9 bases. The germline CDR1 and CDR2 sequences are SGHAT and FQNNGV. CDR3 length: 16 residues. With V trimmed by 3 bases and J by 4 bases, 7 bases remained unmatched. CDR3 sequence: CASSFEAGGPYNEQFF. The CDR3 nucleotides read TGTGCCAGCAGCTTTGAGGCGGGGGGGCCATACAATGAGCAGTTCTTC.

The rearrangement uses TRBV6-4 and TRBJ1-1; 8 bases agree with TRBD1. The CDR3 totals 16 residues. V lost 0 bases, J lost 5 bases, and 8 bases stayed unmatched. Germline values: CDR1 MRHNA, CDR2 SNTAGT. Here the CDR3 DNA reads TGTGCCAGCAGTGACTCGACTCAGGGGGCGCCGACTGAAGCTTTCTTT. This encodes CASSDSTQGAPTEAFF.

The chain couples TRBV9 to TRBJ1-2; TRBD1 matches at 8 bases. Germline CDR1 reads SGDLS; CDR2 reads YYNGEE. The trim removed 0 bases at V and 9 bases at J, leaving 16 bases unmatched. The length of the CDR3 is 17 residues. The CDR3 DNA reads TGTGCCAGCAGCGTAGCGACGGACAGGGCGATAGGGTATAGCTACACCTTC. It is translated as CASSVATDRAIGYSYTF. The variable domain in full, with the rest retrieved from reference TRBV9 and TRBJ1-2, is DSGVTQTPKHLITATGQRVTLRCSPRSGDLSVYWYQQSLDQGLQFLIQYYNGEERAKGNILERFSAQQFPDLHSELNLSSLELGDSALYFCASSVATDRAIGYSYTFGSGTRLTVV.

This clone appeared a few times. The chain combines TRBV29-1 with TRBJ1-4; TRBD1 is a possible D gene (6 bases). Trimming left V 7 bases short and J 8 bases short, with 14 bases between. The CDR3 is 12 residues long. Germline CDR1 is SQVTM and CDR2 is ANQGSEA. The CDR3 DNA reads as TGCAGCGGGGGGGGCGAAGGGGAAAAACTGTTTTTT. Translating it yields CSGGGEGEKLFF.

Details on this clone: The same CDR3 is also encoded by other DNA sequences in this sample. The genes are TRBV27 and TRBJ2-5; TRBD1 matches at 10 bases. The length of the CDR3 is 15 residues. Per germline, CDR1 MNHEY and CDR2 SMNVEV (reference sequence). The V segment lost 4 bases and the J segment 5 bases; nucleotides outside the gene matches: 7. The CDR3 DNA is TGTGCCAGCAGTTCACCTAGGGGACAGGGGGAGACCCAGTACTTC. Translated: CASSSPRGQGETQYF.

The chain has TRBV10-2 and TRBJ2-5; TRBD1 is a possible D gene (6 bases). Deletions cut 6 bases from V and 1 base from J, with 9 bases between. This CDR3 spans 13 amino acids. Germline CDR1 and CDR2: WSHSY and SAAADI. CDR3 sequence reads: CASRDRAQETQYF. CDR3 coding DNA: TGCGCCAGCAGGGACAGAGCCCAAGAGACCCAGTACTTC.

This sequence joins TRBV25-1 and TRBJ2-7; 9 bases are shared with TRBD1. CDR1 and CDR2 from the germline V gene are MGHDK and SYGVNS. V shed 2 bases, J shed 3 bases, and the junction held 11 bases outside the gene matches. The CDR3 consists of 17 residues. The CDR3 sequence is CASSEQTLGQGIYEQYF. DNA of the CDR3: TGTGCCAGCAGTGAACAGACCCTGGGACAGGGTATCTACGAGCAGTACTTC.

This clone was detected only a few times. The gene calls are TRBV14 and TRBJ1-2; possible D gene TRBD1, 6 bases. CDR1 is SGHDN and CDR2 is FVKESK in the germline V gene. The CDR3 covers 13 residues. Trimming removed 1 base from V and 8 bases from J, with 11 bases in between. The CDR3 is CASSQVVQGGYTF. As DNA, the CDR3 is TGTGCCAGCAGCCAAGTTGTACAGGGAGGCTACACCTTC.

As DNA, the CDR3 is TGTGCCAGCAGTGAGGATAGCTCGATGGCTTTCTTT. Its translation is CASSEDSSMAFF. This chain connects TRBV2 to TRBJ1-1; D call uncertain. V lost 3 bases to trimming and J lost 11 bases, with 13 bases between them. Germline V lookup: CDR1 SNHLY, CDR2 FYNNEI. CDR3 length: 12 amino acids.

This clone was detected only a few times. The V and J genes are TRBV6-7 and TRBJ2-1; 8 bases agree with TRBD2. TRBV6-7 is an ORF, with its function uncertain. CDR3 length: 18 residues. V trimming: 2 bases; J trimming: 7 bases; junction bases outside the gene matches: 16. The CDR3 DNA follows: TGTGCCAGCAGTTACCGATGTTGGTCAGCGGGGGTGCGAAATGAGCAGTTCTTC. Residues: CASSYRCWSAGVRNEQFF.

This clone was detected a few times. The chain uses TRBV9 and TRBJ2-4; 9 positions match TRBD1. The J segment lost 8 bases and the V segment lost 4 bases, leaving 7 bases of the junction unmatched. Germline CDR1 and CDR2: SGDLS and YYNGEE. The CDR3 covers 14 residues. Written as DNA, the CDR3 is TGTGCCAGCAGCCCCGGACAGGGGAGAGACATTCAGTACTTC. Translating gives CASSPGQGRDIQYF. Drawing the rest from reference TRBV9 and TRBJ2-4, the complete variable domain is DSGVTQTPKHLITATGQRVTLRCSPRSGDLSVYWYQQSLDQGLQFLIQYYNGEERAKGNILERFSAQQFPDLHSELNLSSLELGDSALYFCASSPGQGRDIQYFGAGTRLSVL.

The chain joins TRBV30 to TRBJ2-5, with TRBD2 identical over 9 bases. The J call may be in error: the DNA end matches TRBJ2-7 better. Germline V gene data show CDR1 as GTSNPN and CDR2 as SVGIG (reference sequence). The CDR3 covers 14 residues. CDR3 region: CAWSGLASSYEQYF. The CDR3 DNA is TGTGCCTGGTCGGGACTAGCAAGCTCCTACGAGCAGTACTTC.